Listed below are T cell receptor beta chains from one sample, sequenced in a study of blood T cell repertoires in COVID-19. This table comes from immunoSEQ multiplex PCR, and its TCRdb copy is limited to in-frame clones, with some not included. The table lists about 120,000 clones, 78% of them singletons. The material sequenced was peripheral blood. Every receptor here comes from a man aged 65-85 years with acute or convalescent COVID-19. Both conserved end residues are part of each CDR3. D genes are given only for firm matches. For some rows the clone size is stated as once, few or many, or as a class when expanded; others skip it.

v_gene	abundance	d_gene	len	j_gene	CDR3aa	CDR3nt
TRBV29-1	NA	TRBD2	14	TRBJ2-2	CSVGRGANTGELFF	TGCAGCGTTGGGCGGGGGGCGAACACCGGGGAGCTGTTTTTT
TRBV18	NA	TRBD2	15	TRBJ2-5	CASTQQRGQLETQYF	TGTGCCAGCACTCAACAGCGGGGGCAGCTTGAGACCCAGTACTTC
TRBV30	NA	TRBD2	18	TRBJ2-3	CAWRGPKGLAGGWDTQYF	TGTGCCTGGAGGGGCCCGAAGGGGCTAGCGGGGGGCTGGGATACGCAGTATTTT
TRBV7-2	NA	NA	16	TRBJ2-3	CASSALGGGPVVTQYF	TGTGCCAGCAGCGCCCTAGGCGGGGGCCCCGTAGTAACGCAGTATTTT
TRBV5-4	NA	NA	15	TRBJ1-2	CASSLDRGVFPGYTF	TGTGCCAGCAGCTTGGATAGGGGTGTCTTCCCTGGCTACACCTTC
TRBV6-2/TRBV6-3	NA	NA	14	TRBJ1-1	CASSLRRGNTEAFF	TGTGCCAGCAGCCTAAGAAGAGGGAACACTGAAGCTTTCTTT
TRBV19	NA	TRBD2	15	TRBJ2-1	CASSHGGASYNEQFF	TGTGCCAGTAGCCACGGGGGGGCCTCCTACAATGAGCAGTTCTTC
TRBV7-6	few	NA	11	TRBJ1-6	CASGNNSPLHF	TGTGCCAGCGGCAACAATTCACCCCTCCACTTT
TRBV5-1	NA	NA	15	TRBJ1-4	CASSLSSATNEKLFF	TGCGCCAGCAGCTTAAGTAGTGCAACTAATGAAAAACTGTTTTTT
TRBV3-1/TRBV3-2	NA	NA	14	TRBJ2-7	CASSQGYSPYEQYF	TGTGCCAGCAGCCAAGGGTACTCCCCCTACGAGCAGTACTTC
TRBV7-9	NA	NA	17	TRBJ1-1	CASSLVVSSGQNTEAFF	TGTGCCAGCAGCTTAGTAGTTTCATCGGGACAGAACACTGAAGCTTTCTTT
TRBV9	NA	TRBD1	15	TRBJ2-7	CASSVAGQGVYEQYF	TGTGCCAGCAGCGTAGCAGGACAGGGGGTCTACGAGCAGTACTTC
TRBV4-3	once	TRBD1	15	TRBJ2-7	CASSQRTGEAFEQYF	TGCGCCAGCAGCCAAAGGACAGGGGAGGCCTTCGAGCAGTACTTC
TRBV19	NA	NA	15	TRBJ1-5	CASSSRERGNQPQHF	TGTGCCAGTAGCTCAAGGGAAAGGGGAAATCAGCCCCAGCATTTT
TRBV12-3/TRBV12-4	NA	TRBD2	13	TRBJ2-3	CAIGTSTTDTQYF	TGTGCCATCGGGACTAGCACCACAGATACGCAGTATTTT
TRBV19	NA	TRBD1	16	TRBJ2-7	CASSGRQGARGYEQYF	TGTGCCAGTAGTGGGAGACAGGGGGCGCGTGGCTACGAGCAGTACTTC
TRBV19	NA	NA	13	TRBJ1-1	CASTTRGNTEAFF	TGTGCCAGTACCACCAGGGGGAACACTGAAGCTTTCTTT
TRBV5-8	NA	NA	13	TRBJ2-7	CASSLLRGYEQYF	TGTGCCAGCAGCTTGTTACGGGGCTACGAGCAGTACTTC